These T cell receptor beta chains were read from a single sample in a study of graft-versus-host responses after intestinal transplantation. Only in-frame clones appear in the TCRdb table, and some are missing; sequencing was by immunoSEQ multiplex PCR. The table records 7,000 to 9,500 clones, around a quarter of them present only once. Material: alloreactive CD8+ T cells from a mixed lymphocyte reaction culture, obtained before transplantation. The receptors here all came from a human patient who was an organ donor for intestinal transplantation. The CDR3 runs from the conserved cysteine through the conserved F or W. The order of the fields is CDR3 protein, J gene, CDR3 length, clone size, V gene. Clone sizes are given selectively: once, few, many, or a class where the clone is expanded.

CDR3aa: CASSQEGQGNIQYF
j_gene: TRBJ2-4
len: 14
abundance: NA
v_gene: TRBV4-1

CDR3aa: CASSLVRGEQYF
j_gene: TRBJ2-7
len: 12
abundance: NA
v_gene: TRBV5-6

CDR3aa: CASSQDPSQVDTQYF
j_gene: TRBJ2-3
len: 15
abundance: NA
v_gene: TRBV4-1

CDR3aa: CASSLEGMVQYF
j_gene: TRBJ2-5
len: 12
abundance: once
v_gene: TRBV5-1

CDR3aa: CASSLGYNEQFF
j_gene: TRBJ2-1
len: 12
abundance: once
v_gene: TRBV27

CDR3aa: CASSLTSTGVGGGYTF
j_gene: TRBJ1-2
len: 16
abundance: NA
v_gene: TRBV27

CDR3aa: CASSYSSGGTEAFF
j_gene: TRBJ1-1
len: 14
abundance: medium-sized
v_gene: TRBV6-6

CDR3aa: CASSSGPSYEQYF
j_gene: TRBJ2-7
len: 13
abundance: NA
v_gene: TRBV7-2

CDR3aa: CASSARDRSYTGELFF
j_gene: TRBJ2-2
len: 16
abundance: few
v_gene: TRBV9

CDR3aa: CASSQERVRNTEAFF
j_gene: TRBJ1-1
len: 15
abundance: NA
v_gene: TRBV14

CDR3aa: CAISSGEGTDTQYF
j_gene: TRBJ2-3
len: 14
abundance: NA
v_gene: TRBV10-3

CDR3aa: CASSWDTYEQYF
j_gene: TRBJ2-7
len: 12
abundance: NA
v_gene: TRBV6-6

CDR3aa: CASSELLLAGDTSSYNEQFF
j_gene: TRBJ2-1
len: 20
abundance: medium-sized
v_gene: TRBV2

CDR3aa: CASSFDLAGVNEQHF
j_gene: TRBJ2-7
len: 15
abundance: NA
v_gene: TRBV5-6

CDR3aa: CASSFGQDTEAFF
j_gene: TRBJ1-1
len: 13
abundance: few
v_gene: TRBV7-2

CDR3aa: CASSLLGPTDTQYF
j_gene: TRBJ2-3
len: 14
abundance: few
v_gene: TRBV7-6

CDR3aa: CASRSLVATRKTYGYTF
j_gene: TRBJ1-2
len: 17
abundance: NA
v_gene: TRBV21-1

CDR3aa: CASSEWSGGATDTQYF
j_gene: TRBJ2-3
len: 16
abundance: few
v_gene: TRBV25-1

CDR3aa: CASSSRVHYGYTF
j_gene: TRBJ1-2
len: 13
abundance: NA
v_gene: TRBV27

CDR3aa: CAWTGLTNEQFF
j_gene: TRBJ2-1
len: 12
abundance: few
v_gene: TRBV30

CDR3aa: CASRGVGAEQYF
j_gene: TRBJ2-7
len: 12
abundance: NA
v_gene: TRBV4-3

CDR3aa: CASSWAGANVLTF
j_gene: TRBJ2-6
len: 13
abundance: many
v_gene: TRBV27

CDR3aa: CASSLAGADTQYF
j_gene: TRBJ2-3
len: 13
abundance: NA
v_gene: TRBV7-9

CDR3aa: CASSLSPEKSYEQYF
j_gene: TRBJ2-7
len: 15
abundance: few
v_gene: TRBV7-4